Listed here is a single TCR beta chain. Some clones are missing from TCRdb's copy, which holds only in-frame ones; the method was immunoSEQ multiplex PCR. The sample contains roughly 100,000 clones, about nine tenths of which appear only once. The sample belongs to a study of blood T cell repertoires in COVID-19. Whole-study context: PBMCs, B-cell-depleted T cells, or T cells were the source of the cDNA or gDNA that made up the material.

Trimming took off 5 bases at V and 2 bases at J, with 13 bases between the two ends. CDR1 MNHEY and CDR2 SVGAGI come from the germline V gene. The CDR3 contains 15 residues. Input material: peripheral blood. This chain links TRBV6-5 with TRBJ2-1; D may be TRBD1 (5 bases). This sequence was found in a man younger than 35 with acute or convalescent COVID-19. DNA for the CDR3: TGTGCCAGCAGTACCCGACAGCCCCCCTACAATGAGCAGTTCTTC. Translating gives CASSTRQPPYNEQFF.